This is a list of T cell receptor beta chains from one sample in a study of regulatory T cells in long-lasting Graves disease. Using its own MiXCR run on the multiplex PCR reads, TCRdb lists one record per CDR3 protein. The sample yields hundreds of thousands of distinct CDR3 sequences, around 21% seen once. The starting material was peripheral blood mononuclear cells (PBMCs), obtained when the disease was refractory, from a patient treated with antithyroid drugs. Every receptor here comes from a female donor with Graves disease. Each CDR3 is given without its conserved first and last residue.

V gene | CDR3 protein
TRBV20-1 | SAWGQETDEQY
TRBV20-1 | SASHMGTEAF
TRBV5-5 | ASSLGSGAYTEAF
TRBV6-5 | ASSYLRDYGYT
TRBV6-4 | ASSDSWGTAF
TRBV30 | AWSHAGTIFPF
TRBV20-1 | SARTRTSGSSYEQY
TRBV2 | ASRPLSGGYT
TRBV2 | ASNGQSNQPQH
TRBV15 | ATRGGVGGYT
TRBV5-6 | ASTWWRNNTGELF
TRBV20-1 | SASVPRIAGGLANEQF
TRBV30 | AWRGYNTGELF
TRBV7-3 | ASSLDLSSYNEQF
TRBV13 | ASKGNQETQY
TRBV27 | ASRGQQPYGYT
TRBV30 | AWSRYSTEAF
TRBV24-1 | ATSDSVGLRETQY
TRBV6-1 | ASSTPNFEY
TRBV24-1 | ATSDFPLRSNEQF
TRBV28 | ASSFPQEREGHFERTDTQY
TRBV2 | ASSARLGPETQY
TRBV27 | ASSPTSGTGLWGTEAF
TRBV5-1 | ASSFKTNTEAF
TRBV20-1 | SKRGSAGGETQY
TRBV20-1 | SASQRSYGYT
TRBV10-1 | ASSEGTGNTGELF
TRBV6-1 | ASNWGRGTEAF